The 25 T cell receptor beta chains in this list originate from one sample, sequenced in a study of blood T cell repertoires in COVID-19. Assay: immunoSEQ multiplex PCR; the TCRdb copy retains only in-frame clones and omits some. Among over 250,000 clones listed, approximately 91% were seen once. The material sequenced was peripheral blood. These receptors were taken from a person aged 18 to 30 with COVID-19, enrolled during active disease.

V and J are TRBV5-1 and TRBJ2-5; tentative D call: TRBD1 (5 bases). V was clipped by 0 bases and J by 2 bases, with 11 bases between them. CDR1 SGHRS and CDR2 YFSETQ come from the germline V gene. This CDR3 has 15 residues. The chain's CDR3 is CASSLGSRAQETQYF. DNA of the CDR3: TGCGCCAGCAGCTTGGGGTCCAGGGCGCAAGAGACCCAGTACTTC.

The chain recombines TRBV10-2 with TRBJ2-1, with a weak D call TRBD1 (6 bases). The CDR3 runs 13 residues. The V gene lost 2 bases and the J gene lost 6 bases, with 8 bases spanning the gap. CDR1 is WSHSY, CDR2 SAAADI, per germline. CDR3: CASSETGSNEQFF. The CDR3 DNA sequence: TGCGCCAGCAGTGAGACAGGGAGCAATGAGCAGTTCTTC.

In this sample, this clone turned up a few times. The V gene is TRBV24-1, the J gene TRBJ2-1; D remains unclear. This CDR3 has 13 residues. Germline loops: CDR1 KGHDR, CDR2 SFDVKD. V was pared by 5 bases and J by 8 bases, with 12 bases between. CDR3 amino acids: CATSGGSNHEQFF. The CDR3 DNA reads as TGTGCCACCAGTGGCGGTAGCAACCATGAGCAGTTCTTC.

The rearrangement links TRBV4-1 to TRBJ1-2; tentatively, D is TRBD1 (5 bases). The germline V gene has CDR1 MGHRA and CDR2 YSYEKL. CDR3 length: 14 amino acids. Trimming cost V 2 bases and J 4 bases, with 11 bases left between them. The CDR3 loop reads CASSQIPGVYGYTF. The DNA for the CDR3 is TGCGCCAGCAGCCAAATCCCGGGGGTCTATGGCTACACCTTC.

This clone was recorded only once. The chain employs TRBV19 and TRBJ2-4, with 8 bases lining up with TRBD1. CDR3 length: 15 amino acids. Germline V gene lookup returns CDR1 LNHDA and CDR2 SQIVND (reference sequence). With V trimmed by 8 bases and J by 3 bases, 9 bases remained unmatched. CDR3 region: CASSLDRVGKNIQYF. The CDR3 DNA follows: TGTGCCAGTTCCTTGGACAGGGTTGGCAAAAACATTCAGTACTTC.

The rearrangement uses TRBV4-1 and TRBJ2-2; a weak D match, TRBD2 (5 bases). V dropped 6 bases and J dropped 5 bases, with 13 bases sitting between them. Germline V gene data show CDR1 as MGHRA and CDR2 as YSYEKL. This CDR3 comprises 14 residues. CDR3 nucleotide sequence: TGCGCCAGCAGGGACTTTCCGGGGACCGGGGAGCTGTTTTTT. Protein: CASRDFPGTGELFF.

This chain connects TRBV9 to TRBJ2-3, with 12 bases that match TRBD2. The trim removed 0 bases at V and 0 bases at J, leaving 11 bases unmatched. The CDR3 covers 20 residues. Germline CDR1 SGDLS, CDR2 YYNGEE. The CDR3 DNA is TGTGCCAGCAGCGTAGCCACTAGCGGGAGGTCGTTATCTAGCACAGATACGCAGTATTTT. Protein sequence: CASSVATSGRSLSSTDTQYF.

The V call is TRBV6-5, the J call TRBJ1-1; 7 positions match TRBD1. The CDR3 consists of 15 residues. Germline CDR1 reads MNHEY; CDR2 reads SVGAGI. Losses at the gene ends were 6 bases for V and 0 bases for J; bases not matched to a gene: 7. In DNA, the CDR3 is TGTGCCAGCAGGGGGCTGACAGGGATGAACACTGAAGCTTTCTTT. It is translated as CASRGLTGMNTEAFF.

This chain joins TRBV6-2 or TRBV6-3 and TRBJ2-3, with D possibly matching TRBD2 (6 bases). The CDR3 is 16 amino acids. Germline-derived CDR1 and CDR2 are MNHEY and SVGEGT. V was trimmed by 5 bases and J by 5 bases, leaving 20 bases between them. The CDR3 coding sequence is TGTGCCAGCAGTACCTGGGGAGTAGGAGCGGGAGATACGCAGTATTTT. As protein: CASSTWGVGAGDTQYF.

The chain combines TRBV9 with TRBJ2-1; 10 positions agree with TRBD2. CDR1 SGDLS and CDR2 YYNGEE come from the germline V gene. CDR3 length: 15 residues. V shed 4 bases, J shed 6 bases, and the junction held 7 bases outside the gene matches. CDR3 in amino acids: CASSTDGLAVNEQFF. CDR3 DNA sequence: TGTGCCAGCAGCACCGACGGACTAGCGGTCAATGAGCAGTTCTTC.

This sequence joins TRBV11-2 and TRBJ2-1, with 8 bases matching TRBD2. J lost 1 base, V lost 5 bases, and 13 bases had no gene match. CDR1 is SGHAT and CDR2 is FQNNGV in the germline V gene. CDR3 length: 18 amino acids. The CDR3 DNA sequence: TGTGCCAGCAGCCCAATACAGGTAGCGGGGACATCCTACAATGAGCAGTTCTTC. Amino acid sequence: CASSPIQVAGTSYNEQFF.

The V call is TRBV27, the J call TRBJ1-6; the D gene is possibly TRBD1 (6 bases). Germline V lookup: CDR1 MNHEY, CDR2 SMNVEV (reference sequence). The CDR3 consists of 15 residues. V lost 4 bases and J 9 bases, leaving 16 bases between the germline ends. The CDR3 DNA follows: TGTGCCAGCAGTTCGCGGGGGGCCCCTGGTTCACCCCTCCACTTT. Translating it yields CASSSRGAPGSPLHF.

The gene calls are TRBV5-1 and TRBJ2-4; D might be TRBD1 (6 bases). This CDR3 is 13 amino acids long. From germline, CDR1 is SGHRS and CDR2 YFSETQ. Trimming left V 3 bases short and J 5 bases short, with 9 bases between. The CDR3 coding sequence is TGCGCCAGCAGCTACAGGGTGGAAAACATTCAGTACTTC. Amino acids: CASSYRVENIQYF.

The chain couples TRBV5-1 to TRBJ2-5, with D maybe TRBD1 (5 bases). The CDR3 covers 11 residues. The germline V gene encodes CDR1 SGHRS and CDR2 YFSETQ. The V gene lost 8 bases and the J gene lost 5 bases, with 10 bases spanning the gap. CDR3 nucleotides: TGCGCCAGTTTTACAGGCGAGACCCAGTACTTC. Its translation: CASFTGETQYF. Combining the CDR3 with reference TRBV5-1 and TRBJ2-5 gives the whole variable domain KAGVTQTPRYLIKTRGQQVTLSCSPISGHRSVSWYQQTPGQGLQFLFEYFSETQRNKGNFPGRFSGRQFSNSRSEMNVSTLELGDSALYLCASFTGETQYFGPGTRLLVL.

This clone was picked up one time. The chain joins TRBV2 to TRBJ1-5; a possible D gene is TRBD1 (5 bases). The CDR3 is made up of 14 amino acids. With 5 bases removed from V and 6 bases from J, the gap between germline ends came to 14 bases. CDR1 is SNHLY, CDR2 FYNNEI, per germline. The CDR3 protein is CASSQGSLGQPQHF. CDR3 DNA: TGTGCCAGCAGTCAGGGAAGTCTCGGTCAGCCCCAGCATTTT.

V gene TRBV15 combines with J gene TRBJ2-7; D is undetermined. This CDR3 is built from 13 residues. Deletions cut 1 base from V and 3 bases from J, with 7 bases between. Germline-derived CDR1 and CDR2 are LNHNV and YYDKDF (reference sequence). The CDR3 coding sequence is TGTGCCACCAGCAGAGCACAGCTCTACGAGCAGTACTTC. It specifies CATSRAQLYEQYF.

The gene calls are TRBV4-3 and TRBJ2-7; D is ambiguous. The CDR3 extends over 14 amino acids. Trimming removed 0 bases at V and 6 bases at J, with 12 bases between. Germline lookup yields CDR1 LGHNA and CDR2 YSLEER. The CDR3 loop is CASSQDRYRSEQYF. In DNA, the CDR3 is TGCGCCAGCAGCCAAGATAGGTACAGAAGCGAGCAGTACTTC.

J is TRBJ2-7 and V is TRBV27; 8 bases are shared with TRBD2. Germline V lookup: CDR1 MNHEY, CDR2 SMNVEV (reference sequence). This CDR3 contains 13 residues. Germline trimming cut 3 bases from V and 6 bases from J; bases unmatched to any gene: 4. The CDR3 protein is CASSFSGSGEQYF. CDR3 DNA: TGTGCCAGCAGTTTCAGCGGGAGTGGCGAGCAGTACTTC.

This chain connects TRBV11-3 to TRBJ2-2; TRBD2 matches 9 bases. CDR3 length: 17 amino acids. Germline V gene sequence: CDR1 SGHNT, CDR2 YENEEA. The V and J ends lost 5 bases and 4 bases, in that order; junction bases with no gene match: 11. In nucleotides, the CDR3 is TGTGCCAGCAGCCCTAGGACTAGCGAGTCGGGCACCGGGGAGCTGTTTTTT. Amino acid sequence: CASSPRTSESGTGELFF.

The chain uses TRBV7-9 and TRBJ1-1; D not certain. The CDR3 sequence is 16 residues long. CDR1 SEHNR and CDR2 FQNEAQ come from the germline V gene (reference sequence). Trimming took off 5 bases at V and 4 bases at J, with 20 bases between the two ends. The CDR3 loop reads CASSPPTREVVTEAFF. DNA of the CDR3: TGTGCCAGCAGCCCTCCCACACGGGAGGTGGTCACTGAAGCTTTCTTT.

The V and J genes are TRBV27 and TRBJ2-7, with 9 bases fitting TRBD2. From germline, CDR1 is MNHEY and CDR2 SMNVEV (reference sequence). The CDR3 has 14 amino acids. Trimming removed 6 bases from V and 4 bases from J; junction bases left unmatched: 7. CDR3 nucleotide sequence: TGTGCCAGCAGGCCGGGACTAGCAGCATACGAGCAGTACTTC. This encodes CASRPGLAAYEQYF.

The chain employs TRBV11-1 and TRBJ2-7; 8 bases are shared with TRBD2. V shed 1 base, J shed 4 bases, and the junction held 6 bases outside the gene matches. Germline-derived CDR1 and CDR2 are SGHAT and FQDESV (reference sequence). The CDR3 is made up of 15 amino acids. CDR3 amino acids: CASSLEVAGHYEQYF. DNA of the CDR3: TGTGCCAGCAGCTTAGAGGTAGCGGGGCATTACGAGCAGTACTTC.

As for this clone: At the DNA level, this CDR3 is encoded by other sequences in the same sample as well. The gene calls are TRBV5-1 and TRBJ1-2, with D maybe TRBD1 (6 bases). This CDR3 comprises 14 residues. Germline V gene data show CDR1 as SGHRS and CDR2 as YFSETQ. V shed 0 bases and J shed 2 bases, with 8 bases lying between them. The CDR3 nucleotides read TGCGCCAGCAGCTTGGCGACAGGCAACTATGGCTACACCTTC. It yields the protein CASSLATGNYGYTF.

The chain has TRBV7-9 and TRBJ1-4; 7 nucleotides align to TRBD1. CDR1 and CDR2 (germline): SEHNR, FQNEAQ (reference sequence). Trimming cost V 5 bases and J 4 bases; bases outside gene matches: 10. This CDR3 is 16 amino acids long. CDR3 nucleotides: TGTGCCAGCAGCCCCTCCGGGACAGCCCATAATGAAAAACTGTTTTTT. It specifies CASSPSGTAHNEKLFF.

The CDR3 here is CASRSSGTGELFF. CDR3 DNA: TGTGCCAGCAGGTCTAGCGGGACCGGGGAGCTGTTTTTT. The chain uses TRBV3-1 (or the pseudogene TRBV3-2) and TRBJ2-2; 8 bases are shared with TRBD2. Germline trimming cut 6 bases from V and 5 bases from J; bases unmatched to any gene: 2. Germline CDR1 reads LGHDT; CDR2 reads YNNKEL (reference sequence). This CDR3 has 13 residues.